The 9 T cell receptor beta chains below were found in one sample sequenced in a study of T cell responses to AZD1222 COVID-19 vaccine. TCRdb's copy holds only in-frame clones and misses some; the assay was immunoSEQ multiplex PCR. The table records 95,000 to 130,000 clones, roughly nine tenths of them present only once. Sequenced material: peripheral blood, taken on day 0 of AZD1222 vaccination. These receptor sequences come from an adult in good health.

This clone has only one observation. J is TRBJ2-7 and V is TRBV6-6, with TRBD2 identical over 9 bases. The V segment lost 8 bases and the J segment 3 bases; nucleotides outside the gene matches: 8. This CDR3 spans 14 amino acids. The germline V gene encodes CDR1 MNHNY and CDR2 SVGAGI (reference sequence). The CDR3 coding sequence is TGTGCCAGCGGGCGGGAGGGTCAATACTACGAGCAGTACTTC. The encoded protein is CASGREGQYYEQYF.

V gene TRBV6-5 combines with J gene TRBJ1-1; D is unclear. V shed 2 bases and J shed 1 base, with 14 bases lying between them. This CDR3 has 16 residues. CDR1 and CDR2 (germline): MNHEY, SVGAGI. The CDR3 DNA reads TGTGCCAGCAGTTACGGCAGTTCTCCCGCGAACACTGAAGCTTTCTTT. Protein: CASSYGSSPANTEAFF.

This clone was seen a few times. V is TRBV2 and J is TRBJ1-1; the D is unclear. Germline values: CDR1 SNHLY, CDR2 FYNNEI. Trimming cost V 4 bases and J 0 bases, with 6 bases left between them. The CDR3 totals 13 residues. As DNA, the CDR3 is TGTGCCAGCAGTGCCGAATTGAACACTGAAGCTTTCTTT. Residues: CASSAELNTEAFF.

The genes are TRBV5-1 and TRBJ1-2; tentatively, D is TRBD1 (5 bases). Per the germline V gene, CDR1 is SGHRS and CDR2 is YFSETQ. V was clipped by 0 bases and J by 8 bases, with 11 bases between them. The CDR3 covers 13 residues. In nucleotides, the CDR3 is TGCGCCAGCAGCTTGGATGGGGGTCCGGGCTACACCTTC. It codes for CASSLDGGPGYTF.

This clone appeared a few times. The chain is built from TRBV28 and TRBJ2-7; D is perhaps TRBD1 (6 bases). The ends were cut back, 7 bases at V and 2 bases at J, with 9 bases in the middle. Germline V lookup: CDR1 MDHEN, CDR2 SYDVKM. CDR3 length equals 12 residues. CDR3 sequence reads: CASTQGTYEQYF. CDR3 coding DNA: TGTGCCAGCACGCAGGGGACCTACGAGCAGTACTTC.

CDR3 nucleotide sequence: TGTGCCAGTCGGCACCCGAGCTCCTACGAGCAGTACTTC. It yields the protein CASRHPSSYEQYF. The chain has TRBV14 and TRBJ2-7; D ambiguous. This CDR3 has 13 residues. Germline assignment: CDR1 SGHDN and CDR2 FVKESK. V shed 9 bases and J shed 0 bases, with 12 bases lying between them.

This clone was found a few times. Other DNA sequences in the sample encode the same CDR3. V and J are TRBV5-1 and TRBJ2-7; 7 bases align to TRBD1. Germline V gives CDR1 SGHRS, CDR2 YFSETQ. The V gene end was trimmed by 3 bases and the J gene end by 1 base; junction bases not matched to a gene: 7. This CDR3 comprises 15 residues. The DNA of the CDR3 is TGCGCCAGCAGCTCCAGACAGGGAGCGTCCTACGAGCAGTACTTC. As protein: CASSSRQGASYEQYF.

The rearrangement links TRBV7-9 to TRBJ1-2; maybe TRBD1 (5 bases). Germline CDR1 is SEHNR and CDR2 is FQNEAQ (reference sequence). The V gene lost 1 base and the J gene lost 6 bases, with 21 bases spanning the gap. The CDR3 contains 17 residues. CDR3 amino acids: CASSLGEPGPRTDGYTF. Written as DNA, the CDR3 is TGTGCCAGCAGCTTAGGCGAACCGGGACCCCGGACGGATGGCTACACCTTC.

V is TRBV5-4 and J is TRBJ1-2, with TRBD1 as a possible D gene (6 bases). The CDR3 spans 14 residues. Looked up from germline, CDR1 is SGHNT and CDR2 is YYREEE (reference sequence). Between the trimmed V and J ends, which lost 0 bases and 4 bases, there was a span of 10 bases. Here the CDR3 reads CASSLGGRAYGYTF. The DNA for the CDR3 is TGTGCCAGCAGCTTGGGGGGGCGAGCCTATGGCTACACCTTC.